These 24 T cell receptor beta chains originate from one sample sequenced in a study of identical twins. Via MiXCR, TCRdb re-called the 5' RACE reads, giving one row per CDR3 protein. The sample has just under 650,000 distinct CDR3 sequences, 7.1% seen once. The data were also submitted as part of a second study, on yellow fever vaccine responses in identical twins.

Source material: PBMCs. The receptors were sampled from a woman younger than 30 in good health.

This rearrangement joins TRBV19 to TRBJ2-1, with 7 bases matching TRBD2. CDR3 length: 16 amino acids. The germline V gene has CDR1 LNHDA and CDR2 SQIVND (reference sequence). The V gene end was trimmed by 1 base and the J gene end by 0 bases; junction bases not matched to a gene: 3. In nucleotides, the CDR3 is TGTGCCAGTAGTATAGGAGCGGGGAGCTCCTACAATGAGCAGTTCTTC. It encodes CASSIGAGSSYNEQFF.

This clonotype was counted at least ten times. The rearrangement uses TRBV28 and TRBJ2-7; 7 positions agree with TRBD1. The germline V gene has CDR1 MDHEN and CDR2 SYDVKM. The CDR3 contains 16 residues. The trim removed 5 bases at V and 1 base at J, leaving 11 bases unmatched. In DNA, the CDR3 is TGTGCCAGCAGTCTCACAGGGGCCCCCTTTTCCTACGAGCAGTACGTC. Its protein product is CASSLTGAPFSYEQYV.

The V gene is TRBV2, the J gene TRBJ2-2; unclear D gene. This CDR3 spans 13 amino acids. The germline gives CDR1 SNHLY, CDR2 FYNNEI. V was cut by 5 bases and J by 6 bases, with 10 bases left in between. CDR3 nucleotide sequence: TGTGCCAGCAGTTTTCTAGAAGCCGGGGAGCTGTTTTTT. Translation: CASSFLEAGELFF. Variable domain in full (rest from reference TRBV2 and TRBJ2-2): EPEVTQTPSHQVTQMGQEVILRCVPISNHLYFYWYRQILGQKVEFLVSFYNNEISEKSEIFDDQFSVERPDGSNFTLKIRSTKLEDSAMYFCASSFLEAGELFFGEGSRLTVL.

This clonotype was detected ten times or more. The chain uses TRBV27 and TRBJ2-7; the D gene is possibly TRBD2 (5 bases). V was pared by 2 bases and J by 2 bases, with 13 bases between. Germline CDR1 reads MNHEY; CDR2 reads SMNVEV (reference sequence). CDR3 length equals 15 residues. The CDR3 DNA is TGTGCCAGCAGTTTAGGGTCGGACTCGCCCTACGAGCAGTACTTC. Amino acid sequence: CASSLGSDSPYEQYF.

This chain uses TRBV2 with TRBJ2-7; the D gene is possibly TRBD1 (5 bases). V was clipped by 1 base and J by 2 bases, with 9 bases between them. From germline, CDR1 is SNHLY and CDR2 FYNNEI. CDR3 size: 14 residues. The CDR3 DNA is TGTGCCAGCAGTGAAGGGACATCCCCCTACGAGCAGTACTTC. Translation gives CASSEGTSPYEQYF.

The CDR3 DNA is TGTGCCACTAGGGTCCGGGGGCCCCTAGTAAAGGATACGCAGTATTTT. Residues: CATRVRGPLVKDTQYF. The V call is TRBV21-1, the J call TRBJ2-3; TRBD1, the D gene given by the table, was not confirmed from the DNA. TRBV21-1 is an annotated pseudogene. The CDR3 runs to 16 residues.

The chain joins TRBV29-1 to TRBJ1-1, with a weak D call TRBD1 (6 bases). The ends were cut back, 4 bases at V and 1 base at J, with 10 bases in the middle. CDR3 length equals 13 residues. Germline V gives CDR1 SQVTM, CDR2 ANQGSEA. The CDR3 loop is CSVARGTNTEAFF. The CDR3 bases are TGCAGCGTTGCTAGGGGGACGAACACTGAAGCTTTCTTT. Based on the CDR3 plus reference TRBV29-1 and TRBJ1-1, the full variable domain is SAVISQKPSRDICQRGTSLTIQCQVDSQVTMMFWYRQQPGQSLTLIATANQGSEATYESGFVIDKFPISRPNLTFSTLTVSNMSPEDSSIYLCSVARGTNTEAFFGQGTRLTVV.

This clonotype was picked up a small number of times. V and J are TRBV2 and TRBJ1-6; D may be TRBD1 (5 bases). Germline-derived CDR1 and CDR2 are SNHLY and FYNNEI. The V end lost 7 bases, the J end lost 10 bases, and 14 bases lay between the germline ends. This CDR3 comprises 13 residues. In DNA form, the CDR3 reads TGTGCCAGCAAAGGGTACGGGACCTCACCCCTCCACTTT. Its protein product is CASKGYGTSPLHF.

This clonotype showed up many times. The gene calls are TRBV3-1 and TRBJ1-2, with D hard to call. In germline, CDR1 is LGHDT, CDR2 YNNKEL (reference sequence). The CDR3 is made up of 16 amino acids. V was clipped by 0 bases and J by 0 bases, with 11 bases between them. The CDR3 region is CASSQDRTVTNYGYTF. CDR3 sequence (DNA): TGTGCCAGCAGCCAAGATCGGACCGTCACTAACTATGGCTACACCTTC.

This clonotype was recorded a few times. CDR3: CASSPSNRVQETQYF. The CDR3 DNA reads TGTGCCAGCAGTCCGTCGAACAGGGTCCAAGAGACCCAGTACTTC. This rearrangement joins TRBV21-1 to TRBJ2-5. TRBV21-1 counts as a pseudogene. The CDR3 contains 15 residues.

This clonotype was observed a handful of times. V gene TRBV5-6 combines with J gene TRBJ2-7; D is possibly TRBD1 (6 bases). With 2 bases removed from V and 3 bases from J, the gap between germline ends came to 9 bases. The CDR3 runs 13 residues. Germline V lookup: CDR1 SGHDT, CDR2 YYEEEE. The CDR3 sequence is CASSFWGLYEQYV. The CDR3 bases are TGTGCCAGCAGCTTTTGGGGGCTCTACGAGCAGTACGTC.

This clonotype appeared a few times. The CDR3 is CASSLGGASTGELFF. CDR3 sequence (DNA): TGTGCCAGCAGTTTGGGGGGGGCCTCCACCGGGGAGCTGTTTTTT. V is TRBV12-3 or TRBV12-4 and J is TRBJ2-2; tentative D call: TRBD2 (7 bases). This CDR3 is 15 amino acids long. The V end was cut by 3 bases, the J end by 4 bases, with 12 bases between.

This clonotype was detected ten times or more. The chain couples TRBV28 to TRBJ2-1; 9 nucleotides line up with TRBD2. V lost 5 bases, J lost 7 bases, and 12 bases stayed unmatched. The CDR3 length is 16 residues. Germline CDR1 is MDHEN and CDR2 is SYDVKM. The DNA for the CDR3 is TGTGCCAGCAGTCCCCTCGGGCGGGAGGGCCTGAATGAGCAGTTCTTC. As protein: CASSPLGREGLNEQFF.

The chain links TRBV20-1 to TRBJ2-3; D remains unclear. Trimming took 4 bases from V and 4 from J, leaving 9 bases between them. Germline V gives CDR1 DFQATT, CDR2 SNEGSKA (reference sequence). The CDR3 covers 12 residues. The CDR3 is CSATLGSDTQYF. The CDR3, as DNA: TGCAGTGCTACCCTGGGTTCAGATACGCAGTATTTT.

The sample holds many counts of this clonotype. The rearrangement uses TRBV6-1 and TRBJ2-7; weak D call: TRBD1 (5 bases). With 7 bases removed from V and 5 bases from J, the gap between germline ends came to 15 bases. This CDR3 has 13 residues. Germline V gene data show CDR1 as MNHNS and CDR2 as SASEGT. Here the CDR3 DNA reads TGTGCCAGCAAAACAGGTCTTTTCCACGAGCAGTACTTC. This codes for CASKTGLFHEQYF.

This sequence joins TRBV20-1 and TRBJ2-7, with 11 bases identical to TRBD2. The CDR3 has 15 residues. Germline CDR1 is DFQATT and CDR2 is SNEGSKA (reference sequence). V dropped 6 bases and J dropped 4; count of bases not matched to a gene: 11. The CDR3 DNA sequence: TGCAGTGCCGCAGGAACTAGCGGGAGAGCATACGAGCAGTACTTC. This gives the protein CSAAGTSGRAYEQYF.

This clonotype was recorded many times. This chain joins TRBV4-1 and TRBJ1-1; 9 positions match TRBD1. The V and J ends lost 1 base and 4 bases, in that order; junction bases with no gene match: 10. The CDR3 is 17 amino acids. CDR1 is MGHRA and CDR2 is YSYEKL in the germline V gene. In DNA form, the CDR3 reads TGCGCCAGCAGCCAAGGCGGGGGCCGGGACAGGGCCACTGAAGCTTTCTTT. It translates to CASSQGGGRDRATEAFF.

There are a few counts of this clonotype. The junction does not match germline at one end; this may be a read error. CDR3 sequence: CAISLAHAGKVYYNEQFF. CDR3 sequence (DNA): TGTGCCATCAGTTTAGCGCACGCGGGGAAAGTTTACTACAATGAGCAGTTCTTC. The chain carries TRBV12-3 or TRBV12-4 and TRBJ2-1; D is possibly TRBD2 (6 bases). This CDR3 comprises 18 residues.

This clonotype showed up just a few times. The junction differs from germline at one of its ends, possibly a read error. This chain joins TRBV20-1 and TRBJ1-1; TRBD1 might be the D (5 bases). Germline-derived CDR1 and CDR2 are DFQATT and SNEGSKA (reference sequence). The CDR3 is made up of 14 amino acids. CDR3 nucleotides: TGCAGCGCTACCCGACAGACCGAAAACACTGAAGCTTTCTTT. It encodes CSATRQTENTEAFF.

The V call is TRBV20-1, the J call TRBJ2-7; possibly TRBD1 or TRBD2 for D (5 bases each). Per the germline V gene, CDR1 is DFQATT and CDR2 is SNEGSKA (reference sequence). V gave up 6 bases and J gave up 5 bases, with 23 bases separating them. The length of the CDR3 is 15 residues. The CDR3 spells CSASGTLYLSDEQYV. CDR3 nucleotide sequence: TGCAGTGCGTCCGGGACCCTTTACCTCTCAGACGAGCAGTACGTC.

This clonotype was observed many times. This sequence joins TRBV25-1 and TRBJ1-3; the D is unclear. The germline V and J ends were trimmed by 5 bases and 0 bases, with 8 bases remaining between them. Germline assignment: CDR1 MGHDK and CDR2 SYGVNS. The CDR3 has 14 residues. CDR3 residues: CASSPTSSGNTIYF. The CDR3 DNA reads as TGTGCCAGCAGTCCGACAAGCTCTGGAAACACCATATATTTT.

The V call is TRBV20-1, the J call TRBJ2-1; tentative D call: TRBD1 (6 bases). Trimming took 0 bases from V and 4 from J, leaving 10 bases between them. The CDR3 runs 14 residues. Germline CDR1 reads DFQATT; CDR2 reads SNEGSKA (reference sequence). The CDR3 loop is CSARDGQHYNEQFF. The DNA of the CDR3 is TGCAGTGCTAGAGATGGACAGCATTACAATGAGCAGTTCTTC.

In this sample, this clonotype turned up a few times. The chain joins TRBV6-1 to TRBJ1-6; D not certain. Trimming pared 10 bases from V and 9 bases from J, leaving 16 bases between. The CDR3 is 13 residues long. Germline V gene sequence: CDR1 MNHNS, CDR2 SASEGT. The CDR3 sequence: CATRPGGSSPLHF. The CDR3 nucleotides read TGTGCCACCAGACCTGGTGGCAGTTCACCCCTCCACTTT.

A few counts support this clonotype. J is TRBJ2-5 and V is TRBV2, with 10 bases identical to TRBD1. Losses at the gene ends were 10 bases for V and 0 bases for J; bases not matched to a gene: 5. Germline V lookup: CDR1 SNHLY, CDR2 FYNNEI. This CDR3 contains 14 residues. CDR3 nucleotide sequence: TGTGCCAACTCGGACAGGGGGTACCAAGAGACCCAGTACTTC. Its protein is CANSDRGYQETQYF. Full variable domain (missing parts from reference TRBV2 and TRBJ2-5): EPEVTQTPSHQVTQMGQEVILRCVPISNHLYFYWYRQILGQKVEFLVSFYNNEISEKSEIFDDQFSVERPDGSNFTLKIRSTKLEDSAMYFCANSDRGYQETQYFGPGTRLLVL.